These 25 T cell receptor beta chains came from one sample sequenced in a study of T cell repertoires in cytomegalovirus infection. TCRdb recomputed calls from the reads with MiXCR, one row per CDR3 protein. This sample has some 590,000 distinct CDR3 sequences, with about 40% found just once. Their antigens are not known. The sample was cultured PBMCs, taken from culture after CMV antigen stimulation. These receptors came from a human donor in good health (CMV status not recorded). Some clones in this sample may be carry-over from other donors' samples.

There are many counts of this clonotype. V is TRBV11-2 and J is TRBJ2-3; 8 bases are shared with TRBD1. This CDR3 has 14 residues. The ends lost 5 bases at V and 3 bases at J; junction bases unmatched: 4. Germline lookup yields CDR1 SGHAT and CDR2 FQNNGV. CDR3 sequence (DNA): TGTGCCAGCAGCCGACAGGGGTGGACAGATACGCAGTATTTT. The encoded protein is CASSRQGWTDTQYF.

V is TRBV12-3 or TRBV12-4 and J is TRBJ2-7, with 12 bases identical to TRBD2. This CDR3 spans 15 amino acids. V was clipped by 6 bases and J by 3 bases; unmatched bases: 6. Written as DNA, the CDR3 is TGTGCCAGCAGGGCAGGACTAGCGGGGATCTACGAGCAGTACTTC. It encodes CASRAGLAGIYEQYF.

This clonotype came up once. V gene TRBV6-2 or TRBV6-3 combines with J gene TRBJ2-5, with 12 bases identical to TRBD2. Germline CDR1 and CDR2: MNHEY and SVGEGT. The V and J ends lost 2 bases and 3 bases, in that order; junction bases with no gene match: 7. This CDR3 is 17 amino acids long. The CDR3 here is CASSYPPTSGREETQYF. As DNA, the CDR3 is TGTGCCAGCAGTTACCCCCCGACTAGCGGGAGAGAAGAGACCCAGTACTTC.

This clonotype was seen a few times. The chain recombines TRBV7-2 with TRBJ2-5; no clear D gene. The CDR3 contains 15 residues. The germline CDR1 and CDR2 sequences are SGHTA and FQGNSA. The V gene lost 5 bases and the J gene lost 2 bases, with 15 bases spanning the gap. CDR3 protein: CASSETRPTQETQYF. The CDR3, as DNA: TGTGCCAGCAGCGAGACACGCCCAACACAAGAGACCCAGTACTTC. The full variable domain, its missing parts supplied by reference TRBV7-2 and TRBJ2-5, is GAGVSQSPSNKVTEKGKDVELRCDPISGHTALYWYRQSLGQGLEFLIYFQGNSAPDKSGLPSDRFSAERTGGSVSTLTIQRTQQEDSAVYLCASSETRPTQETQYFGPGTRLLVL.

The V call is TRBV12-3 or TRBV12-4, the J call TRBJ1-5, with D possibly being TRBD1 (5 bases). The V gene lost 3 bases and the J gene lost 4 bases, with 10 bases spanning the gap. The CDR3 consists of 14 residues. Here the CDR3 DNA reads TGTGCCAGCAGTTTGGCGGCAGGGAATCAGCCCCAGCATTTT. Amino acids: CASSLAAGNQPQHF.

V is TRBV7-9 and J is TRBJ2-1; D is unclear. V lost 1 base, J lost 5 bases, and 9 bases lay in between. The CDR3 is made up of 14 amino acids. The germline V gene encodes CDR1 SEHNR and CDR2 FQNEAQ (reference sequence). CDR3 in amino acids: CASSLVVRDNEQFF. The CDR3 nucleotides read TGTGCCAGCAGCTTAGTGGTTCGGGACAATGAGCAGTTCTTC.

The chain uses TRBV28 and TRBJ2-2; 10 nucleotides match TRBD2. V was clipped by 5 bases and J by 6 bases; unmatched bases: 9. The CDR3 consists of 16 residues. Germline V gene data show CDR1 as MDHEN and CDR2 as SYDVKM. In DNA, the CDR3 is TGTGCCAGCAGTCACCCCCTAGCGGGAGTGGCCGGGGAGCTGTTTTTT. Translation gives CASSHPLAGVAGELFF.

A note on this clonotype: One base away lies a much larger clone, so this may be a sequencing read error. The chain recombines TRBV7-3 with TRBJ2-3; no clear D. The CDR3 has 14 residues. Per the germline V gene, CDR1 is SGHTA and CDR2 is FQGTGA. The V end was cut by 5 bases, the J end by 4 bases, with 13 bases between. The CDR3 protein is CASSRGPSADTQYF. The CDR3 nucleotides are TGTGCCAGCAGCCGTGGCCCAAGCGCAGATACGCAGTATTTT. Drawing the rest from reference TRBV7-3 and TRBJ2-3, the complete variable domain is GAGVSQTPSNKVTEKGKYVELRCDPISGHTALYWYRQSLGQGPEFLIYFQGTGAADDSGLPNDRFFAVRPEGSVSTLKIQRTERGDSAVYLCASSRGPSADTQYFGPGTRLTVL.

This clonotype appeared a few times. The gene calls are TRBV7-8 and TRBJ2-1; 7 bases line up with TRBD2. The CDR3 loop spans 15 amino acids. V shed 5 bases and J 4 bases; nucleotides not matched to a gene: 8. Germline V gene lookup returns CDR1 SGHVS and CDR2 FQNEAQ. CDR3 loop: CASSILSSGYNEQFF. The DNA of the CDR3 is TGTGCCAGCAGCATTTTAAGTAGCGGGTACAATGAGCAGTTCTTC.

This clonotype has only a few counts. V gene TRBV25-1 combines with J gene TRBJ2-1, with D perhaps TRBD1 (5 bases). Trimming left V 6 bases short and J 3 bases short, with 12 bases between. CDR3 length equals 14 residues. Germline V gene data show CDR1 as MGHDK and CDR2 as SYGVNS. DNA of the CDR3: TGTGCCAGCAGAAGCCCTAGGGGCTACAATGAGCAGTTCTTC. Translating gives CASRSPRGYNEQFF. Supplemented by reference TRBV25-1 and TRBJ2-1, the full variable domain reads EADIYQTPRYLVIGTGKKITLECSQTMGHDKMYWYQQDPGMELHLIHYSYGVNSTEKGDLSSESTVSRIRTEHFPLTLESARPSHTSQYLCASRSPRGYNEQFFGPGTRLTVL.

This clonotype has only a few counts. The V call is TRBV6-1, the J call TRBJ2-1; 7 bases are a match to TRBD2. V lost 6 bases to trimming and J lost 5 bases; unmatched junction nucleotides: 10. The germline CDR1 and CDR2 sequences are MNHNS and SASEGT. The CDR3 is 15 amino acids. The CDR3 sequence is CASRGYGLEHNEQFF. The CDR3 DNA is TGTGCCAGCAGAGGGTATGGACTAGAGCACAATGAGCAGTTCTTC.

This clonotype was seen a few times. This chain connects TRBV7-8 to TRBJ2-7; TRBD1 or TRBD2 may be the D gene (5 bases each). V lost 1 base and J 3 bases, leaving 13 bases between the germline ends. Looked up from germline, CDR1 is SGHVS and CDR2 is FQNEAQ. The CDR3 is 15 amino acids. CDR3 loop: CASSLEQGAHYEQYF. The CDR3, as DNA: TGTGCCAGCAGCTTAGAGCAGGGAGCACACTACGAGCAGTACTTC.

V gene TRBV7-2 combines with J gene TRBJ2-1; 10 nucleotides agree with TRBD2. CDR1 is SGHTA, CDR2 FQGNSA, per germline. The CDR3 runs 17 residues. V was pared by 2 bases and J by 8 bases, with 12 bases of the junction left unmatched. CDR3 bases: TGTGCCAGCAGCTTATCCAGCGGGGGGGCCCTAGGAGATGAGCAGTTCTTC. Translation gives CASSLSSGGALGDEQFF.

The table lists this clonotype with a few counts. V and J are TRBV19 and TRBJ1-5; TRBD1 aligns across 7 bases. The CDR3 sequence is 15 residues long. Germline CDR1 LNHDA, CDR2 SQIVND (reference sequence). The J segment lost 3 bases and the V segment lost 4 bases, leaving 6 bases of the junction unmatched. The CDR3 spells CASSTSGTANQPQHF. Written as DNA, the CDR3 is TGTGCCAGTAGTACCTCCGGGACAGCCAATCAGCCCCAGCATTTT.

The chain uses TRBV14 and TRBJ2-1; TRBD1 matches at 8 bases. The J segment lost 10 bases and the V segment lost 1 base, leaving 9 bases of the junction unmatched. The CDR3 has 15 amino acids. Germline V lookup: CDR1 SGHDN, CDR2 FVKESK. The CDR3, as DNA: TGTGCCAGCAGCCAAGGGGGCAGGGGGCTCCGAGAGCAGTTCTTC. Translated, it gives CASSQGGRGLREQFF.

The rearrangement joins TRBV5-4 to TRBJ2-3; 13 nucleotides match TRBD2. Trimming took 3 bases from V and 2 from J; bases not matched to a gene: 6. Per germline, CDR1 SGHNT and CDR2 YYREEE (reference sequence). The CDR3 is 17 amino acids. CDR3 bases: TGTGCCAGCAGCTCCGGAGGGACTAGCGGGGTCACAGATACGCAGTATTTT. It specifies CASSSGGTSGVTDTQYF. Complete variable domain (other parts from reference TRBV5-4 and TRBJ2-3): ETGVTQSPTHLIKTRGQQVTLRCSSQSGHNTVSWYQQALGQGPQFIFQYYREEENGRGNFPPRFSGLQFPNYSSELNVNALELDDSALYLCASSSGGTSGVTDTQYFGPGTRLTVL.

This clonotype was seen more than once but under ten times. The CDR3 reads CASSLSVGPHYEQYF. CDR3 in DNA: TGTGCCAGCAGTTTAAGTGTGGGGCCCCACTACGAGCAGTACTTC. The chain combines TRBV28 with TRBJ2-7; possible D gene TRBD1, 5 bases. Trimming left V 2 bases short and J 3 bases short, with 14 bases between. The CDR3 totals 15 residues. Germline CDR1 and CDR2: MDHEN and SYDVKM.

V usage is TRBV7-9 and J usage is TRBJ2-6, with 8 bases fitting TRBD1. The germline V gene encodes CDR1 SEHNR and CDR2 FQNEAQ (reference sequence). The V gene end was trimmed by 5 bases and the J gene end by 2 bases; junction bases not matched to a gene: 5. The CDR3 spans 16 residues. CDR3 nucleotides: TGTGCCAGCAGCCAACAGGGGGGCGCTGGGGCCAACGTCCTGACTTTC. This gives the protein CASSQQGGAGANVLTF.

This clonotype has a handful of counts. The chain recombines TRBV28 with TRBJ1-6; the match to TRBD1 covers 9 bases. There are 15 residues in the CDR3. Unmatched junction bases numbered 7, after V lost 6 bases and J lost 7 bases. CDR1 and CDR2 from the germline V gene are MDHEN and SYDVKM. This CDR3 reads CASRTGTGRNSPLHF. CDR3 nucleotides: TGTGCCAGCAGGACCGGGACAGGGAGAAATTCACCCCTCCACTTT. The whole variable domain, filled in from reference TRBV28 and TRBJ1-6, reads DVKVTQSSRYLVKRTGEKVFLECVQDMDHENMFWYRQDPGLGLRLIYFSYDVKMKEKGDIPEGYSVSREKKERFSLILESASTNQTSMYLCASRTGTGRNSPLHFGNGTRLTVT.

In nucleotides, the CDR3 is TGCAGTGCACAAGACGGGGGCTCCTACAATGAGCAGTTCTTC. It codes for CSAQDGGSYNEQFF. The chain uses TRBV20-1 and TRBJ2-1; D might be TRBD2 (6 bases). The CDR3 sequence is 14 residues long. Between the trimmed V and J ends, which lost 6 bases and 0 bases, there was a span of 12 bases. Germline loops: CDR1 DFQATT, CDR2 SNEGSKA (reference sequence).

In this sample, this clonotype turned up a few times. The CDR3, as DNA: TGTGCCAGCAGCTTGGGGGAGGGAGATGGCTACACCTTC. Its protein is CASSLGEGDGYTF. The chain employs TRBV7-2 and TRBJ1-2; D is perhaps TRBD1 (5 bases). Germline CDR1 and CDR2: SGHTA and FQGNSA. Deletions cut 3 bases from V and 6 bases from J, with 11 bases between. CDR3 length: 13 amino acids.

The rearrangement uses TRBV25-1 and TRBJ2-1, with 11 bases matching TRBD1. Germline V gene sequence: CDR1 MGHDK, CDR2 SYGVNS. Germline trimming cut 3 bases from V and 6 bases from J; bases unmatched to any gene: 4. The CDR3 sequence is 15 residues long. CDR3 residues: CASSEMGTGGNEQFF. DNA of the CDR3: TGTGCCAGCAGTGAGATGGGGACAGGGGGCAATGAGCAGTTCTTC.

V gene TRBV5-1 combines with J gene TRBJ2-3, with 13 bases aligning to TRBD2. With 3 bases clipped from V and 6 bases from J, the junction kept 7 bases outside the gene matches. The germline gives CDR1 SGHRS, CDR2 YFSETQ. CDR3 length: 16 amino acids. The CDR3 protein is CASSSGTSGMYDTQYF. The DNA of the CDR3 is TGCGCCAGCAGCTCGGGGACTAGCGGGATGTACGATACGCAGTATTTT.

In its sample, this clonotype was seen a few times. This chain links TRBV6-1 with TRBJ2-4; D is ambiguous. The CDR3 has 11 residues. V lost 2 bases, J lost 9 bases, and 5 bases lay in between. Germline CDR1 is MNHNS and CDR2 is SASEGT. CDR3 residues: CASSEWLIQYF. The CDR3 nucleotides read TGTGCCAGCAGTGAATGGCTCATTCAGTACTTC.

The chain combines TRBV2 with TRBJ2-1, with 8 nucleotides matching TRBD1. In germline, CDR1 is SNHLY, CDR2 FYNNEI. This CDR3 is built from 15 residues. The V and J ends lost 4 bases and 8 bases, in that order; junction bases with no gene match: 10. Here the CDR3 reads CASSALGQVSHEQFF. The CDR3 nucleotides read TGTGCCAGCAGTGCATTGGGACAGGTCTCCCATGAGCAGTTCTTC.